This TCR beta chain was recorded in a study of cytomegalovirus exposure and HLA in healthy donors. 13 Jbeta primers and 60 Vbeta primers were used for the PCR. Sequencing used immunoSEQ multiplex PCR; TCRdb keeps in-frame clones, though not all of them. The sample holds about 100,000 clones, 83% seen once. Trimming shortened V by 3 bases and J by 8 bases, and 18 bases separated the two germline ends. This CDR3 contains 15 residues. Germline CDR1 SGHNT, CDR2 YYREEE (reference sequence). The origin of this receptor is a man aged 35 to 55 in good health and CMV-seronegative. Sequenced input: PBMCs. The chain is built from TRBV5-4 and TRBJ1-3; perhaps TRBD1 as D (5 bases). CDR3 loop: CASSSPRAGPDTIYF. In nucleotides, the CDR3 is TGTGCCAGCAGCTCCCCTCGGGCAGGGCCCGACACCATATATTTT.